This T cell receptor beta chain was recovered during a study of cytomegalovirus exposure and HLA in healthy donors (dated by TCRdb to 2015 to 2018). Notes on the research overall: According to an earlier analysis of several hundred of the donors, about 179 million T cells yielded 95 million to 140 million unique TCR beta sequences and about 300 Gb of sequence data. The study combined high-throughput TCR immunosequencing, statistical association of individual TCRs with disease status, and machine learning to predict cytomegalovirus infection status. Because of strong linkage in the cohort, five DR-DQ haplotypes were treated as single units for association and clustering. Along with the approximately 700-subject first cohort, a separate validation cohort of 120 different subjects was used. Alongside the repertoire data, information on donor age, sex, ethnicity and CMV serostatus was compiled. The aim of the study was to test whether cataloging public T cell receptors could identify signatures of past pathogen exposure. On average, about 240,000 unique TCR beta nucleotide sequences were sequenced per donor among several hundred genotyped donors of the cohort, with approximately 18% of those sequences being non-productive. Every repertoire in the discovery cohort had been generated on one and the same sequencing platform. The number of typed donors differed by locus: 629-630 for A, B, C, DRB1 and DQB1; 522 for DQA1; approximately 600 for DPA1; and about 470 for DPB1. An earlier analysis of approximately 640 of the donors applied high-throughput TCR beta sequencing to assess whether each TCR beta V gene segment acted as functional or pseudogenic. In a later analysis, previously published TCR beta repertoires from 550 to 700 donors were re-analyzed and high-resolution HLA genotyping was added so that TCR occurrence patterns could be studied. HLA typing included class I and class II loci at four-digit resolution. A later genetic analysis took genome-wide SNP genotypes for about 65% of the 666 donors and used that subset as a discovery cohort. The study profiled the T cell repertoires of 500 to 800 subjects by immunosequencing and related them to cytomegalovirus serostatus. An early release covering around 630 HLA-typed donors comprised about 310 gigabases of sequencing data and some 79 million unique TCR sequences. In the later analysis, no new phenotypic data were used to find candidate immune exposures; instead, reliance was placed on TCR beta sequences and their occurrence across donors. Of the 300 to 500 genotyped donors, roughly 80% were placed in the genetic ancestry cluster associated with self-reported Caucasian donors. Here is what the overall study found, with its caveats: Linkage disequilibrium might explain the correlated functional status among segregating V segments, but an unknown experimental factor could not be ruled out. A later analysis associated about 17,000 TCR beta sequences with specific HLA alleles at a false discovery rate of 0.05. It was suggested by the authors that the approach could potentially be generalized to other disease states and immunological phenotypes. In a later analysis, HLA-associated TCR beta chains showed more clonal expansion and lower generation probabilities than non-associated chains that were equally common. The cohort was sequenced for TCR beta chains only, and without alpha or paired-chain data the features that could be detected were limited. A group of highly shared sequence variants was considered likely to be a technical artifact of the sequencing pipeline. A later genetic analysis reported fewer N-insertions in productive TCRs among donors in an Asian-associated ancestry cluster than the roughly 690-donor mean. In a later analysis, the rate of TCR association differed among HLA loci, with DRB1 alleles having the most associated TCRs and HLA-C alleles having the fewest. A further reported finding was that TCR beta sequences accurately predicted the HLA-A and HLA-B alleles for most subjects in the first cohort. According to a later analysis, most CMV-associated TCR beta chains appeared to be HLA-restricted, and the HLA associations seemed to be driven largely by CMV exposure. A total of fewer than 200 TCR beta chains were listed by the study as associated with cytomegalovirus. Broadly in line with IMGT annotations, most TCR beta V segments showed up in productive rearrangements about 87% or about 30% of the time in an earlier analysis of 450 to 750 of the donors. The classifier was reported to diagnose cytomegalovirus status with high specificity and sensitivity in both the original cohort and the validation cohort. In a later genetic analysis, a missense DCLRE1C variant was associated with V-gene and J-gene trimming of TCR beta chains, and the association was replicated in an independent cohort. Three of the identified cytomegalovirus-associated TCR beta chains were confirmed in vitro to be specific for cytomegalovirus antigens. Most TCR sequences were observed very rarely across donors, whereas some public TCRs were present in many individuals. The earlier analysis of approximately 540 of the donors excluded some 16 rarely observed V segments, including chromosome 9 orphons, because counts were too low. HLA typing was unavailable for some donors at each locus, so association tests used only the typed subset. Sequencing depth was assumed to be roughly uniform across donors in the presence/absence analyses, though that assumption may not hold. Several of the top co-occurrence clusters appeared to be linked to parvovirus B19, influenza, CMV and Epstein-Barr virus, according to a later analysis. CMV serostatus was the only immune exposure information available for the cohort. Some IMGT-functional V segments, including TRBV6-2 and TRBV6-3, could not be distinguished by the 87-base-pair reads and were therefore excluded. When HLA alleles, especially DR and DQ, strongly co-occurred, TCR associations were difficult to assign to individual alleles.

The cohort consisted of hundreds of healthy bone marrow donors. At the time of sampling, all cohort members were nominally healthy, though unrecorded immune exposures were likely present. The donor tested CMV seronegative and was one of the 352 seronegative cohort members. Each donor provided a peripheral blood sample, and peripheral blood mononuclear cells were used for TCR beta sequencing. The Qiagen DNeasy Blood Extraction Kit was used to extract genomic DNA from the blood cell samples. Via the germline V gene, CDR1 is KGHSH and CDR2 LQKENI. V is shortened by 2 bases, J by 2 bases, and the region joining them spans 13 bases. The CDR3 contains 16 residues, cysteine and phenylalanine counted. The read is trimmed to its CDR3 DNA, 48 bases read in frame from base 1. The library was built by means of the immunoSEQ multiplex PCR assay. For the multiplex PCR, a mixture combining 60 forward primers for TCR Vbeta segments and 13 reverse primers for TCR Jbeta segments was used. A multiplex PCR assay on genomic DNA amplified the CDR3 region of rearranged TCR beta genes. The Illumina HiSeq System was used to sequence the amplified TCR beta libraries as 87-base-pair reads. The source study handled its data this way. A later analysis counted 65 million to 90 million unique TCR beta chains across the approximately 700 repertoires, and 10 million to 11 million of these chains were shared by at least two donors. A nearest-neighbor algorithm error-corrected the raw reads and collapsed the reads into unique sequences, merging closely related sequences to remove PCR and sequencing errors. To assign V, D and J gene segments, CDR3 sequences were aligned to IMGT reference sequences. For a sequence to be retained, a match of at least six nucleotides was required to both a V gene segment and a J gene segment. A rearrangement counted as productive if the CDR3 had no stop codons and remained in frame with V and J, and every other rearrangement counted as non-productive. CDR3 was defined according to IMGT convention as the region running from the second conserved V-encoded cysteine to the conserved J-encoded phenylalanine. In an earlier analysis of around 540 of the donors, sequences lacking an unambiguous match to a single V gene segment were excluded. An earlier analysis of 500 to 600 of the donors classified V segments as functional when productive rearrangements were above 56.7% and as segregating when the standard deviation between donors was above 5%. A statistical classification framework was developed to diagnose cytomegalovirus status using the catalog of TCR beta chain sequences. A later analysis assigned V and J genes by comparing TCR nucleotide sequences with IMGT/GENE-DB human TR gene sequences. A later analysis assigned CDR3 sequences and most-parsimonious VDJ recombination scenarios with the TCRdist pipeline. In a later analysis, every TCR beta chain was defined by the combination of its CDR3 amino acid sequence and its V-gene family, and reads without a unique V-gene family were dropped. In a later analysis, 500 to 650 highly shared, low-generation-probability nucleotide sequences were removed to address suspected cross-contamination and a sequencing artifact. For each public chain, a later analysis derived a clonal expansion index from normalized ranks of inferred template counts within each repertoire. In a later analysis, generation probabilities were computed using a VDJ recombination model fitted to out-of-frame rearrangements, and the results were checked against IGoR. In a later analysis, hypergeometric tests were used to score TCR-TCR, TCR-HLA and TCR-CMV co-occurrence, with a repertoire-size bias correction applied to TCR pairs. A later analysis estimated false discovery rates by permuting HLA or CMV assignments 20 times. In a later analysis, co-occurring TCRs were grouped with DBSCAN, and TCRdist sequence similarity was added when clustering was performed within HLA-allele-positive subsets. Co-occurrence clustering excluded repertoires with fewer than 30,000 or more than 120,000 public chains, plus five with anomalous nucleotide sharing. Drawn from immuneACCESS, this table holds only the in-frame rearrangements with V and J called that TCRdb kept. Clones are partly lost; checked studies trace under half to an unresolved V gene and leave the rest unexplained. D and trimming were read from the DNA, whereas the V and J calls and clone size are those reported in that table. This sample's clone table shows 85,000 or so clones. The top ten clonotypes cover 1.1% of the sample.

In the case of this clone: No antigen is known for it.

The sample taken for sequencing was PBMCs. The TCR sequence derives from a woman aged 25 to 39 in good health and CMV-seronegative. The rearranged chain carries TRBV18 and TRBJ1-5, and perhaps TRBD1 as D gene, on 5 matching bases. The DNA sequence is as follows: TGTGCCAGCTCACCAGGCCGTGGGGCGGGCAATCAGCCCCAGCATTTT. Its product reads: CASSPGRGAGNQPQHF. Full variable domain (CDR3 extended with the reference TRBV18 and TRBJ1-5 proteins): NAGVMQNPRHLVRRRGQEARLRCSPMKGHSHVYWYRQLPEEGLKFMVYLQKENIIDESGMPKERFSAEFPKEGPSILRIQQVVRGDSAAYFCASSPGRGAGNQPQHFGDGTRLSIL.